Below, 8 T cell receptor beta chains from the same sample are listed, as sequenced in a study of cytomegalovirus exposure and HLA in healthy donors. Both 60 Vbeta primers and 13 Jbeta primers went into the PCR. Generated by immunoSEQ multiplex PCR, the TCRdb table keeps only in-frame clones and is missing some. The table has approximately 120,000 clones, about four fifths seen once; the top ten hold roughly 4%. The specimen sequenced was PBMCs. Source of these receptors: a woman aged 40 to 49 in good health and CMV-seropositive.

This clone was observed once. The chain combines TRBV30 with TRBJ1-5, with TRBD1 matching 7 bases. The length of the CDR3 is 15 residues. Trimming at V came to 5 bases and at J to 0 bases, leaving 7 bases not matched to a gene. CDR1 GTSNPN and CDR2 SVGIG come from the germline V gene (reference sequence). The CDR3 sequence: CAWATGVGSNQPQHF. As DNA, the CDR3 is TGTGCCTGGGCCACAGGGGTTGGTAGCAATCAGCCCCAGCATTTT. Supplemented by reference TRBV30 and TRBJ1-5, the full variable domain reads SQTIHQWPATLVQPVGSPLSLECTVEGTSNPNLYWYRQAAGRGLQLLFYSVGIGQISSEVPQNLSASRPQDRQFILSSKKLLLSDSGFYLCAWATGVGSNQPQHFGDGTRLSIL.

The table lists this clone with a few counts. The J gene is TRBJ2-1, the V gene TRBV5-1, with 10 bases identical to TRBD2. Losses at the gene ends were 1 base for V and 4 bases for J; bases not matched to a gene: 2. Germline V CDR1 and CDR2: SGHRS, YFSETQ. The CDR3 has 15 amino acids. The CDR3 spells CASSLTSGTYNEQFF. Here the CDR3 DNA reads TGCGCCAGCAGCTTGACTAGCGGGACATACAATGAGCAGTTCTTC.

The V call is TRBV7-9, the J call TRBJ2-3; 7 bases are a match to TRBD1. The CDR3 runs to 16 residues. From germline, CDR1 is SEHNR and CDR2 FQNEAQ (reference sequence). Germline trimming cut 5 bases from V and 3 bases from J; bases unmatched to any gene: 11. Written as DNA, the CDR3 is TGTGCCAGCAGCCCTTACAGGGGCGGGCTTACAGATACGCAGTATTTT. Amino acid sequence: CASSPYRGGLTDTQYF.

This clone was seen a handful of times. This sequence joins TRBV2 and TRBJ2-2; D ambiguous. Germline CDR1 reads SNHLY; CDR2 reads FYNNEI. Trimming cost V 11 bases and J 9 bases, with 7 bases left between them. This CDR3 has 9 amino acids. CDR3 loop: CAAGRELFF. The CDR3 DNA sequence: TGTGCCGCTGGCCGGGAGCTGTTTTTT.

Only one count was recorded for this clone. The chain carries TRBV7-6 and TRBJ2-7; 10 bases align to TRBD2. V shed 6 bases and J 2 bases; nucleotides not matched to a gene: 7. The CDR3 is made up of 15 amino acids. The V gene's germline CDR1 is SGHVS and CDR2 FNYEAQ. CDR3 amino acids: CASSTGTSVTYEQYF. The CDR3 region has the DNA TGTGCCAGCAGTACTGGGACTAGCGTCACCTACGAGCAGTACTTC.

V usage is TRBV7-8 and J usage is TRBJ1-5; maybe TRBD1 (6 bases). Germline CDR1 is SGHVS and CDR2 is FQNEAQ. The CDR3 covers 16 residues. Trimming cost V 2 bases and J 1 base, with 12 bases left between them. CDR3 in DNA: TGTGCCAGCAGCTTACTACAGGGTTGGAGCAATCAGCCCCAGCATTTT. Amino acid sequence: CASSLLQGWSNQPQHF.

The chain links TRBV5-4 to TRBJ2-3; 7 nucleotides match TRBD2. Trimming took 3 bases from V and 2 from J; bases not matched to a gene: 3. This CDR3 spans 14 amino acids. Germline V gene data show CDR1 as SGHNT and CDR2 as YYREEE (reference sequence). CDR3 coding DNA: TGTGCCAGCAGCTCCAAGCGGGACACAGATACGCAGTATTTT. It specifies CASSSKRDTDTQYF.

The chain employs TRBV9 and TRBJ2-4; tentative D call: TRBD1 (5 bases). CDR1 is SGDLS and CDR2 is YYNGEE in the germline V gene. Trimming took 3 bases from V and 8 from J, leaving 15 bases between them. The CDR3 is 14 amino acids. In DNA, the CDR3 is TGTGCCAGCAGCGGTCAGTCGGAAGGGGACATTCAGTACTTC. The encoded protein is CASSGQSEGDIQYF.